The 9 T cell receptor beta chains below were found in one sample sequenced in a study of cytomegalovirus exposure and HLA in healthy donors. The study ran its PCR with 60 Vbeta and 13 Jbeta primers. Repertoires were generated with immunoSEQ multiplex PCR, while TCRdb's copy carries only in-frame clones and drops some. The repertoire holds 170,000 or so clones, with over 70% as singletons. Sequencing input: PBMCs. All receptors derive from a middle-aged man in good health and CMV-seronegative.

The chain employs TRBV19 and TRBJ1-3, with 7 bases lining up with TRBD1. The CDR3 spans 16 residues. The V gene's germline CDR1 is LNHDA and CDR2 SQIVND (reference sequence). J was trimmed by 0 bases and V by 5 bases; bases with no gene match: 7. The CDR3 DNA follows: TGTGCCAGTAGTTCAGGGGGATTGTTCTCTGGAAACACCATATATTTT. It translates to CASSSGGLFSGNTIYF.

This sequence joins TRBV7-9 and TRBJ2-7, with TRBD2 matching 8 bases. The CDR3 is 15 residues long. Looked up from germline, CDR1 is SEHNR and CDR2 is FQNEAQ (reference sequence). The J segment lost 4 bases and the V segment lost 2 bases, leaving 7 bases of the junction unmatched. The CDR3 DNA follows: TGTGCCAGCAGCTTACCGGGGGGGGGCTCGTACGAGCAGTACTTC. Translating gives CASSLPGGGSYEQYF.

As DNA, the CDR3 is TGCGCCAGCAGCTTGGGAGGGAGAGGAATAGATACGCAGTATTTT. Protein sequence: CASSLGGRGIDTQYF. This chain joins TRBV5-1 and TRBJ2-3, with D perhaps TRBD2 (5 bases). This CDR3 spans 15 amino acids. CDR1 and CDR2 (germline): SGHRS, YFSETQ. Trimming removed 0 bases from V and 5 bases from J, with 13 bases in between.

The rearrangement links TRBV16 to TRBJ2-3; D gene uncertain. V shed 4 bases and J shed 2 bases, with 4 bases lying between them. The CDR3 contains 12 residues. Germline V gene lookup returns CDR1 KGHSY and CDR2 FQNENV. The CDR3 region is CASSPYTDTQYF. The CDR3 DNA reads TGTGCCAGCAGCCCCTACACAGATACGCAGTATTTT.

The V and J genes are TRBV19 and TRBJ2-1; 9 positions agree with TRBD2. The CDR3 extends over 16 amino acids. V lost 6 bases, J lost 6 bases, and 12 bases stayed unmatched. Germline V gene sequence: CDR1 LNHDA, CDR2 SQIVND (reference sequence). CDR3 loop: CASSPARGGGGNEQFF. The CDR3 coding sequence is TGTGCCAGTAGCCCGGCGAGGGGCGGGGGGGGCAATGAGCAGTTCTTC.

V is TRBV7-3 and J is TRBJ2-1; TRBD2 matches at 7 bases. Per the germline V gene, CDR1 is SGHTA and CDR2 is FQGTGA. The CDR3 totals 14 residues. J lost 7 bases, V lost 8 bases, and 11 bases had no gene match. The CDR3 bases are TGTGCCAGCGGATTAGCGGGCGCCTGGAATGAGCAGTTCTTC. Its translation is CASGLAGAWNEQFF.

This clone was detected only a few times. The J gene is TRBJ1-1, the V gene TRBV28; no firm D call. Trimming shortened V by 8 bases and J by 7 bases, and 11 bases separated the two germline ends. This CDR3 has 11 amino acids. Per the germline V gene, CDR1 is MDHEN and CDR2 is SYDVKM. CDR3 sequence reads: CASGESGEAFF. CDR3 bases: TGTGCCAGCGGGGAGAGTGGTGAAGCTTTCTTT.

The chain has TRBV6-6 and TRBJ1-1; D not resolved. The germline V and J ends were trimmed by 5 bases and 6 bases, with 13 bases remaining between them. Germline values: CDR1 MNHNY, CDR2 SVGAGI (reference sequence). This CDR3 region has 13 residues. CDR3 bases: TGTGCCAGCAGTCCGCCGTCTCGGGCTGAAGCTTTCTTT. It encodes CASSPPSRAEAFF.

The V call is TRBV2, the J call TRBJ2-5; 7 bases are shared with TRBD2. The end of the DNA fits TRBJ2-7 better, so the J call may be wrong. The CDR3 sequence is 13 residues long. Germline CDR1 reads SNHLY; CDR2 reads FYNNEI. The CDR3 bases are TGTGCCTGTCGGGAGGACCACCCCCACGAGCAGTACTTC. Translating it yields CACREDHPHEQYF.